These T cell receptor beta chains were read from a single sample in a study of blood T cell repertoires in COVID-19. The assay was immunoSEQ multiplex PCR, and TCRdb's table has in-frame clones only and misses some. The table shows over 400,000 clones, with approximately 90% occurring only once. The sequenced material came from peripheral blood. The receptors come from a woman aged 25-40 years with active or convalescent COVID-19. Both conserved end residues are part of each CDR3. A D gene is named only where the DNA matches it firmly. Rows may omit the clone size; those that give it use once, few, many or a size class.

TRBV7-9	TRBJ2-1	TRBD1	.	TGTGCCAGCAGCGAAGCCCATAAGGGGGCATGGGAGCAGTTCTTC	CASSEAHKGAWEQFF
TRBV15	TRBJ2-1	TRBD2	.	TGTGCCACCAGCAGGACTAGCTCGAATGAGCAGTTCTTC	CATSRTSSNEQFF
TRBV2	TRBJ2-1	TRBD1	.	TGTGCCAGCAGGGACAGGGACCCCTACAATGAGCAGTTCTTC	CASRDRDPYNEQFF
TRBV5-6	TRBJ1-4	TRBD1	few	TGTGCCAGCAGCTTTCGACAGGGCGAGAATGAAAAACTGTTTTTT	CASSFRQGENEKLFF
TRBV5-4	TRBJ2-3	.	.	TGTGCCAGCAGCACAAGACAGCGCCCGGGTACGCAGTATTTT	CASSTRQRPGTQYF
TRBV19	TRBJ2-7	.	once	TGTGCCAGTAGTCCCCTCCCGAGCTCCTACGAGCAGTACTTC	CASSPLPSSYEQYF
TRBV6-1	TRBJ2-3	TRBD1	.	TGTGCCAGCAGTGAAGCGACAGGGGGCACAGATACGCAGTATTTT	CASSEATGGTDTQYF
TRBV27	TRBJ2-7	TRBD2	.	TGTGCCAGCAGTCCGAGCGGACTAGCGGGAGGACAATACGAGCAGTACTTC	CASSPSGLAGGQYEQYF
TRBV10-1	TRBJ2-7	.	.	TGCGCCAGCAGTAGGACGGACACCTACGAGCAGTACTTC	CASSRTDTYEQYF
TRBV27	TRBJ1-1	TRBD1	.	TGTGCCAGCAGGATCCGGGACAGTGCAATGAACACTGAAGCTTTCTTT	CASRIRDSAMNTEAFF
TRBV2	TRBJ1-5	.	.	TGTGCCAGCAGTGAAATCCCTTGGGTGGACAGCTCCCTTGTGCGCAATCAGCCCCAGCATTTT	CASSEIPWVDSSLVRNQPQHF
TRBV7-9	TRBJ2-2	.	few	TGTGCCAGCAGCTCGGGTATTGACACCGGGGAGCTGTTTTTT	CASSSGIDTGELFF
TRBV10-3	TRBJ2-5	TRBD2	.	TGTGCCATCAGTGGCGGACTAGCGGGAGGGGACCGAGAGACCCAGTACTTC	CAISGGLAGGDRETQYF
TRBV4-2	TRBJ2-7	.	.	TGTGCCAGCAGCCAAGATGAAGGGGACACCCCCTACGAGCAGTACTTC	CASSQDEGDTPYEQYF
TRBV27	TRBJ1-1	TRBD1	.	TGTGCCAGCAGCTGGGACAGGGGGCTTGGGACTGAAGCTTTCTTT	CASSWDRGLGTEAFF
TRBV19	TRBJ1-1	TRBD1	.	TGTGCCAGTAGTATAGTCGGGACAGTGAACACTGAAGCTTTCTTT	CASSIVGTVNTEAFF
TRBV19	TRBJ2-1	TRBD1	.	TGTGCCAGTAGTACGCAGACAGGGTTAGGTAATGAGCAGTTCTTC	CASSTQTGLGNEQFF
TRBV3-1/TRBV3-2	TRBJ2-7	TRBD2	.	TGTGCCAGCAGCCAAGGGACTAGCGGTTACGAGCAGTACTTC	CASSQGTSGYEQYF
TRBV7-8	TRBJ2-2	TRBD2	.	TGTGCCAGCAGCCCCGGGACTAGCGGGAAACGGGTCGGGGAGCTGTTTTTT	CASSPGTSGKRVGELFF